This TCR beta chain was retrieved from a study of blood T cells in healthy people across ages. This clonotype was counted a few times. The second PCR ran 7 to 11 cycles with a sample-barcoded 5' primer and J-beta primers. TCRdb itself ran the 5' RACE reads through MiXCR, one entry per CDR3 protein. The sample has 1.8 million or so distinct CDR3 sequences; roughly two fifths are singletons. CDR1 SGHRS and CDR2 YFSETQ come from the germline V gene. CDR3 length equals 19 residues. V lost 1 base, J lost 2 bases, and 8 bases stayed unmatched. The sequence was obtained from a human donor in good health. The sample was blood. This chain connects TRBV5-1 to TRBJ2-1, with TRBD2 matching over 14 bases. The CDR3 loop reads CASSLRTSGGPAAYNEQFF. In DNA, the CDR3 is TGCGCCAGCAGCTTGCGGACTAGCGGGGGGCCCGCGGCCTACAATGAGCAGTTCTTC.